The clone carrying this T cell receptor beta chain has just a few counts. Its target is not known. Every one of the participants with HIV received treatment in the United States. Trimming pared 0 bases from V and 3 bases from J, leaving 6 bases between. Germline V lookup: CDR1 SEHNR, CDR2 FQNEAQ (reference sequence). The CDR3 is 13 residues long. This sample is part of a study of long-term antiretroviral therapy in people with HIV. It was version v3.0 of the immunoSEQ assay that was run at survey level. Libraries were prepared by immunoSEQ multiplex PCR; TCRdb keeps only in-frame clonotypes and omits some of them. This repertoire shows just under 20,000 clones, around three quarters found once; its top ten account for almost 9.5%. General study results and limits: Blood dating 2004 to 2017 may reflect older ART regimens. Relative to control repertoires, HIV repertoires exhibited narrower CDR3 length ranges.

The source is a man younger than 35 with HIV. The chain has TRBV7-9 and TRBJ2-7; D not certain. This sample comprised unsorted PBMCs, obtained 0.5 years before starting antiretroviral therapy. The CDR3 DNA is TGTGCCAGCAGCTTAGCCCCTAACTACGAGCAGTACTTC. Translation gives CASSLAPNYEQYF.